A single TCR beta chain is shown here with its context. Its antigen is as yet unknown. Looked up from germline, CDR1 is SGHTA and CDR2 is FQGNSA. The V gene lost 2 bases and the J gene lost 2 bases, with 11 bases spanning the gap. The CDR3 runs to 15 residues. Sequencing was performed with immunoSEQ multiplex PCR; in TCRdb, only in-frame clones are kept and a portion is missing. The data hold over a thousand clones, with about 37% observed a single time. The sample originates from a study of T cells in narcolepsy. The V call is TRBV7-2, the J call TRBJ2-3; the D is unclear. This clonotype was obtained from a human donor with narcolepsy. Sequenced input: cultured CD8+ T cells from cerebrospinal fluid. CDR3 amino acids: CASSLIPGSTDTQYF. CDR3 in DNA: TGTGCCAGCAGCTTAATACCCGGGTCCACAGATACGCAGTATTTT.